This note documents a single TCR beta chain sequence. Its antigen is not known. The method was immunoSEQ multiplex PCR; TCRdb's version includes in-frame clones alone and lacks a portion of them. The data contain 20,000 to 30,000 clones, 65% to 75% of them singletons. This entry belongs to a study of cytotoxic CD8 clonotypes in ibrutinib-treated CLL. Study overall: Productive templates per sample averaged almost 260,000; productive rearrangements, 94,082. General study findings and limits: Baseline clonality was higher than in age-matched healthy donors and moved in step with circulating CD8+ T-cell counts.

The germline gives CDR1 MNHEY, CDR2 SMNVEV (reference sequence). With 8 bases removed from V and 6 bases from J, the gap between germline ends came to 22 bases. The CDR3 runs to 15 residues. This TCR came from a human donor with chronic lymphocytic leukemia. The chain uses TRBV27 and TRBJ2-5; possibly TRBD1 for D (6 bases). The input for sequencing was PBMCs, taken after 24 months of ibrutinib treatment. This chain's CDR3 is CASGGTRDKGKTQYF. For the CDR3, the DNA is TGTGCCAGCGGGGGCACCCGGGACAAGGGGAAGACCCAGTACTTC.